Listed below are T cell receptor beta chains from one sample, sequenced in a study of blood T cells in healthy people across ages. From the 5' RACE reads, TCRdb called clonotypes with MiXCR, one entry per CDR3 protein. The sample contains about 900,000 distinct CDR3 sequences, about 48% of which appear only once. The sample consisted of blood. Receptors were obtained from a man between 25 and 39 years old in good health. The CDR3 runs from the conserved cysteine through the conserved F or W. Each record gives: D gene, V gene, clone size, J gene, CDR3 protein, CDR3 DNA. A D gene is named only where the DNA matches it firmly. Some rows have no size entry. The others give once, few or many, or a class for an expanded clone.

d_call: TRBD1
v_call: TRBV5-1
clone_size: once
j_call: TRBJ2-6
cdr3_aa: CATGTGAGANVLTF
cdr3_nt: TGCGCCACCGGCACAGGGGCCGGGGCCAACGTCCTGACTTTC

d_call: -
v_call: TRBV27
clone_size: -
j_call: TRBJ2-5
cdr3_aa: CASSFEAQGETQYF
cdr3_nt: TGTGCCAGCAGTTTTGAGGCCCAGGGGGAGACCCAGTACTTC

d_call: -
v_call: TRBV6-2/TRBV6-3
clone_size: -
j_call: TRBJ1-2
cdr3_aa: CASSYMDYLGYTF
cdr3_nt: TGTGCCAGCAGTTATATGGATTACCTTGGCTACACCTTC

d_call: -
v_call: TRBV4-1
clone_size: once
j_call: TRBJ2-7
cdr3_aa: CASSQDRSGTPYEQYF
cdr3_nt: TGCGCCAGCAGCCAAGATCGGTCCGGGACCCCCTACGAGCAGTACTTC

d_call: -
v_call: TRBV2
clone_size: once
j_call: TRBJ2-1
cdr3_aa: CASTLKRLQETQFF
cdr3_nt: TGTGCCAGCACCCTGAAAAGACTCCAAGAGACCCAGTTCTTC

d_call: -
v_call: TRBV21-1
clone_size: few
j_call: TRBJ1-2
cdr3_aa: CASSMTSTAYYGYTF
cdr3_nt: TGTGCCAGCAGCATGACCTCGACAGCGTACTATGGCTACACCTTC

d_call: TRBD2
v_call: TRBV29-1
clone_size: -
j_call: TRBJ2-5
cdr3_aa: CSVETNGGEGETQYF
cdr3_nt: TGCAGCGTTGAAACTAATGGTGGGGAGGGGGAGACCCAGTACTTC

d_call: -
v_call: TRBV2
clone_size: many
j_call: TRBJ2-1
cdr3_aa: CASGSLGRNEQFF
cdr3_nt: TGTGCCAGCGGGAGTCTAGGACGGAATGAGCAGTTCTTC

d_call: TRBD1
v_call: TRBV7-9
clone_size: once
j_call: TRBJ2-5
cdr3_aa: CASGQEEETQYF
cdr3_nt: TGTGCCAGCGGACAGGAGGAAGAGACCCAGTACTTC

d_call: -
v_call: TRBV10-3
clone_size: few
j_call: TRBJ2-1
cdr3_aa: CAISDQGHRYNEQFF
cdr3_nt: TGTGCCATCAGTGACCAGGGGCATAGATACAATGAGCAGTTCTTC

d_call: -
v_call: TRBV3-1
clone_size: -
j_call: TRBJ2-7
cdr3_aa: CASSHFLDSSYEQYF
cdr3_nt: TGTGCCAGCAGCCACTTTTTGGACAGTTCCTACGAGCAGTACTTC

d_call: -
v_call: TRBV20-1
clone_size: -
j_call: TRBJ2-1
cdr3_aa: CSAVRQDDYNEQFF
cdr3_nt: TGCAGTGCCGTCCGACAGGACGATTACAATGAGCAGTTCTTC

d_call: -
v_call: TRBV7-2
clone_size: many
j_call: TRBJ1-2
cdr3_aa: CASRPGPESYGYTF
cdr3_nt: TGTGCCAGCAGACCCGGGCCAGAGAGCTACGGCTACACCTTC

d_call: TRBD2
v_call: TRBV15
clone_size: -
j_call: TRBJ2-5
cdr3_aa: CATSSRAGIQETQYF
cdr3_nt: TGTGCCACCAGTAGCCGAGCGGGGATACAAGAGACCCAGTACTTC

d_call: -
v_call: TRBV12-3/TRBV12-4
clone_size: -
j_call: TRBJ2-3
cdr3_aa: CASSQGAGRTDTQYF
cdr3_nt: TGTGCCAGCAGTCAAGGGGCCGGTAGGACAGATACGCAGTATTTT

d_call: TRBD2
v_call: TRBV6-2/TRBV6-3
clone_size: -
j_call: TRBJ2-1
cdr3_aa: CASSYQAGVVWEQFF
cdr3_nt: TGTGCCAGCAGTTACCAGGCGGGAGTCGTCTGGGAGCAGTTCTTC

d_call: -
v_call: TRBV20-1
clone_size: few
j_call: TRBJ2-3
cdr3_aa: CSASRSPTDTQYF
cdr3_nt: TGCAGTGCTTCCAGGAGCCCCACAGATACGCAGTATTTT

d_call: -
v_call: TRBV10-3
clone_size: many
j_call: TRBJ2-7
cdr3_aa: CATGQAYEQYF
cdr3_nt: TGTGCCACCGGACAAGCCTACGAGCAGTACTTC

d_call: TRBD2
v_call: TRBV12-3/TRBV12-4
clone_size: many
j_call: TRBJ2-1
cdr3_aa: CASTPGTSGGKNEQFF
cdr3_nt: TGTGCCAGCACCCCCGGGACTAGCGGGGGGAAGAATGAGCAGTTCTTC

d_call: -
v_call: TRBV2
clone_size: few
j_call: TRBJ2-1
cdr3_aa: CASAMYNEQFF
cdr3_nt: TGTGCCAGCGCGATGTACAATGAGCAGTTCTTC

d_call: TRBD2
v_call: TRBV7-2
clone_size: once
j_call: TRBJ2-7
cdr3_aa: CASSLVGSGGYNEQYF
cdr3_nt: TGTGCCAGCAGCTTAGTTGGTAGCGGGGGTTACAATGAGCAGTACTTC

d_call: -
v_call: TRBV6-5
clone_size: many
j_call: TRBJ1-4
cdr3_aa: CASRTTNEKLFF
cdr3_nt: TGTGCCAGCAGGACAACTAATGAAAAACTGTTTTTT

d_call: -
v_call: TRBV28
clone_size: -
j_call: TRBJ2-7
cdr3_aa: CASSVSRVYEQYF
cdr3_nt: TGTGCCAGCAGTGTAAGCAGGGTCTACGAGCAGTACTTC

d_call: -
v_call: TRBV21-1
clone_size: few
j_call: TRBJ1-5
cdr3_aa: CASSNQPQHF
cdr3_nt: TGTGCCAGCAGCAATCAGCCCCAGCATTTT

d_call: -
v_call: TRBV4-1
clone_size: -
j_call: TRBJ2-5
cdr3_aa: CASSPSGGYHETQYF
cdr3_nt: TGCGCCAGCAGCCCCAGTGGGGGTTATCATGAGACCCAGTACTTC

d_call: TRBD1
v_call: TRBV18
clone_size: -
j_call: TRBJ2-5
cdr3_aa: CASSPGQEKNQETQYF
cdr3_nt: TGTGCCAGCTCCCCCGGACAGGAGAAAAACCAAGAGACCCAGTACTTC

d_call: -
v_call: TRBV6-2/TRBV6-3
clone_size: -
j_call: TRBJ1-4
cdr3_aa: CASSRRGSREKLFF
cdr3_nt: TGCGCCAGCAGTAGGAGGGGGTCTAGGGAAAAACTGTTTTTT

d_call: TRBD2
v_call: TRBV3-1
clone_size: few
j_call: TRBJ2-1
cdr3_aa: CASSQDLWPRGDNEQFF
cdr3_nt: TGTGCCAGCAGCCAAGATCTGTGGCCACGGGGGGACAATGAGCAGTTCTTC

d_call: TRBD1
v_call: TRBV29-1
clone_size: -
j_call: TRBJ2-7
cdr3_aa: CSGDSLGEQYF
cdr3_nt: TGCAGCGGGGACAGTTTGGGCGAGCAGTACTTC

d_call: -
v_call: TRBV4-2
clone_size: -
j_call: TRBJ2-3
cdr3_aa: CASSQDEGGTDTQYF
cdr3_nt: TGTGCCAGCAGCCAAGATGAGGGGGGAACAGATACGCAGTATTTT

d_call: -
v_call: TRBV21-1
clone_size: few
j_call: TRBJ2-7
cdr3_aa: CASSKGRLGVHEQYF
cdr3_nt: TGTGCCAGCAGCAAAGGCCGTCTAGGGGTCCACGAGCAGTACTTC